The rows below give T cell receptor beta chains drawn from one sample of a study of identifying expanded T cells in peripheral blood. Sequencing used immunoSEQ multiplex PCR; TCRdb keeps in-frame clones, though not all of them. The sample lists 95,000 to 150,000 clones; about 80% were seen once. Sequencing input: blood. Source of these receptors: a person between 18 and 69 years old in good health. Both conserved end residues are part of each CDR3. D genes are given only for firm matches. Clone size appears in some rows only: once, few, many, or a class for an expanded clone.

v_gene	abundance	d_gene	j_gene	CDR3aa	CDR3nt
TRBV4-3	NA	NA	TRBJ1-6	CASSQVRQGNSPLHF	TGCGCCAGCAGCCAAGTTCGGCAGGGGAATTCACCCCTCCACTTT
TRBV14	once	NA	TRBJ2-7	CASSQGTDEQYF	TGTGCCAGCAGCCAAGGTACAGACGAGCAGTACTTC
TRBV27	few	NA	TRBJ1-6	CASMRSYNSPLHF	TGTGCCAGCATGCGCTCCTATAATTCACCCCTCCACTTT
TRBV7-2	NA	TRBD1	TRBJ1-4	CASSAQGVPGEKLFF	TGTGCCAGCAGCGCTCAGGGGGTCCCGGGGGAAAAACTGTTTTTT
TRBV5-4	NA	NA	TRBJ2-5	CASSPTRARSETQYF	TGTGCCAGCAGTCCAACACGGGCGAGGAGTGAGACCCAGTACTTC
TRBV9	NA	TRBD1	TRBJ1-2	CASSVKPGGNYGYTF	TGTGCCAGCAGCGTAAAGCCAGGGGGGAACTATGGCTACACCTTC
TRBV6-6	NA	TRBD2	TRBJ2-1	CASGTSGGNNEQFF	TGTGCCAGCGGGACTAGCGGGGGTAACAATGAGCAGTTCTTC
TRBV4-3	NA	NA	TRBJ1-4	CASSQVPGTTNEKLFF	TGCGCCAGCAGCCAAGTCCCAGGGACAACTAATGAAAAACTGTTTTTT
TRBV7-2	NA	NA	TRBJ1-3	CASSFASSSGNTIYF	TGTGCCAGCAGCTTTGCCTCCTCCTCTGGAAACACCATATATTTT
TRBV7-8	NA	TRBD1	TRBJ2-1	CASRGQGAYNEQFF	TGTGCCAGCAGGGGACAGGGGGCTTACAATGAGCAGTTCTTC
TRBV30	NA	NA	TRBJ1-2	CAWSRKDRNFYGYTF	TGTGCCTGGAGCCGAAAGGACAGAAATTTCTATGGCTACACCTTC
TRBV4-3	NA	TRBD1	TRBJ1-1	CASSQDPAGTGKAFF	TGCGCCAGCAGCCAAGATCCCGCCGGGACAGGGAAAGCTTTCTTT
TRBV2	NA	TRBD1	TRBJ1-3	CASPRGSMGQGPIRDTIYF	TGTGCCAGCCCCCGGGGTTCGATGGGACAGGGTCCCATTAGAGACACCATATATTTT
TRBV4-3	NA	NA	TRBJ2-1	CASSLGTQGLYNEQFF	TGCGCCAGCAGCCTAGGGACCCAGGGGCTATACAATGAGCAGTTCTTC
TRBV4-3	NA	NA	TRBJ2-1	CASSQDSSAYNEQFF	TGCGCCAGCAGCCAGGACAGTTCGGCCTACAATGAGCAGTTCTTC
TRBV7-9	NA	NA	TRBJ1-2	CASSYLGGNSRGYTF	TGTGCCAGCAGCTATCTGGGAGGGAACTCTCGAGGCTACACCTTC
TRBV2	NA	NA	TRBJ1-1	CASMGNDRGTEAFF	TGTGCCAGCATGGGGAATGACAGAGGCACTGAAGCTTTCTTT
TRBV4-3	few	NA	TRBJ2-7	CASSQEVRYTYEQYF	TGCGCCAGCAGCCAAGAAGTCAGGTACACCTACGAGCAGTACTTC
TRBV2	NA	NA	TRBJ1-1	CASSTYTEAFF	TGTGCCAGCAGTACGTACACTGAAGCTTTCTTT
TRBV11-2	NA	NA	TRBJ1-1	CASSSLKGGTEAFF	TGTGCCAGCAGCTCCCTTAAGGGGGGCACTGAAGCTTTCTTT
TRBV6-6	NA	NA	TRBJ1-3	CASTPTGGKGNTIYF	TGTGCCAGCACCCCCACGGGGGGCAAAGGAAACACCATATATTTT
TRBV27	NA	TRBD1	TRBJ1-3	CASSRYPTGAGNTIYF	TGTGCCAGCAGTCGATACCCGACAGGGGCTGGAAACACCATATATTTT
TRBV7-9	few	NA	TRBJ1-1	CASSLTGEAFF	TGTGCCAGCAGCCTGACAGGAGAAGCTTTCTTT
TRBV18	NA	NA	TRBJ1-1	CASSPQLNTEAFF	TGTGCCAGCTCACCTCAGCTGAACACTGAAGCTTTCTTT
TRBV20-1	NA	NA	TRBJ2-7	CSARGTYEQYF	TGCAGTGCTAGGGGGACCTACGAGCAGTACTTC
TRBV19	NA	NA	TRBJ1-1	CASSILREAFF	TGTGCCAGTAGTATCTTGCGTGAAGCTTTCTTT
TRBV11-2	NA	NA	TRBJ1-1	CASSLPLGEGKNTEAFF	TGTGCCAGCAGCTTACCCCTGGGAGAGGGGAAGAACACTGAAGCTTTCTTT
TRBV30	NA	NA	TRBJ2-7	CAWSVLYTSYEQYF	TGTGCCTGGAGTGTACTGTACACATCCTACGAGCAGTACTTC
TRBV15	NA	NA	TRBJ1-1	CATSRDLDPLNTEAFF	TGTGCCACCAGCAGAGATCTCGATCCGTTGAACACTGAAGCTTTCTTT
TRBV18	NA	NA	TRBJ2-3	CASSPIWSDRTDTQYF	TGTGCCAGCTCACCAATCTGGTCAGACCGCACAGATACGCAGTATTTT
TRBV7-9	NA	TRBD1	TRBJ1-1	CASSDRAGGNTEAFF	TGTGCCAGCAGCGACCGGGCAGGGGGGAACACTGAAGCTTTCTTT
TRBV11-3	NA	NA	TRBJ1-1	CASSPGGTENTEAFF	TGTGCCAGCAGCCCGGGGGGGACGGAGAACACTGAAGCTTTCTTT
TRBV6-1	NA	NA	TRBJ1-4	CASSVTAGVGNEKLFF	TGTGCCAGCAGTGTGACAGCCGGCGTGGGAAATGAAAAACTGTTTTTT
TRBV4-3	NA	TRBD1	TRBJ2-3	CASSPSTGGTDTQYF	TGCGCCAGCAGCCCATCGACAGGGGGCACAGATACGCAGTATTTT
TRBV30	NA	TRBD1	TRBJ1-1	CAWSALQGINTEAFF	TGTGCCTGGAGTGCTCTACAGGGGATAAACACTGAAGCTTTCTTT
TRBV15	NA	NA	TRBJ1-5	CATSRDSWGSNQPQHF	TGTGCCACCAGCAGAGATAGTTGGGGTAGCAATCAGCCCCAGCATTTT